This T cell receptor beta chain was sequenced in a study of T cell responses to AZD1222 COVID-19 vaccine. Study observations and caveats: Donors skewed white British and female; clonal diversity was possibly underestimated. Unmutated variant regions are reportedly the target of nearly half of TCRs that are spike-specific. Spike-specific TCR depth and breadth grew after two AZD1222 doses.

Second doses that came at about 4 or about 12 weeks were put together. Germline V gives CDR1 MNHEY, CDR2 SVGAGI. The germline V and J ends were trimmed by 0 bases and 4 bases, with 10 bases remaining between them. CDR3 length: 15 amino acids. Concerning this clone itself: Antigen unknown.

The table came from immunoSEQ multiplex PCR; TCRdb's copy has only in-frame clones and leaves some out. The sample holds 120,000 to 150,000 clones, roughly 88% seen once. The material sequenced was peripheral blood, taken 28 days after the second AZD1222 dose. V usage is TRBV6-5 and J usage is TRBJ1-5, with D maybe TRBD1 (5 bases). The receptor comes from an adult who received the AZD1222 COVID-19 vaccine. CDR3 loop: CASSYSIWGNQPQHF. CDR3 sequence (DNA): TGTGCCAGCAGTTACTCGATTTGGGGGAATCAGCCCCAGCATTTT.